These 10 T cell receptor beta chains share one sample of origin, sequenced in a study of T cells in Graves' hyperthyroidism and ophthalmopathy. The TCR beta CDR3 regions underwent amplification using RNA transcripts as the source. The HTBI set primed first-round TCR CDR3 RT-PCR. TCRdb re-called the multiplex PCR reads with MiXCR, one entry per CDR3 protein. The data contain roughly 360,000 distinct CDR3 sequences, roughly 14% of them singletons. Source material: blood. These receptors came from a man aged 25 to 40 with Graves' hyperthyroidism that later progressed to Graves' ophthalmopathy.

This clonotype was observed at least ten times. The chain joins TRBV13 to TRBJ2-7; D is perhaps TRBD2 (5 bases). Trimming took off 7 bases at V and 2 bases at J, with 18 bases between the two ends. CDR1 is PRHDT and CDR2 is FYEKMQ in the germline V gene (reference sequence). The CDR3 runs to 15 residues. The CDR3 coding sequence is TGTGCCAGCAATTCCCTTCTTTCGGGGACCTACGAGCAGTACTTC. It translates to CASNSLLSGTYEQYF.

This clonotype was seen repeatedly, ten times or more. The CDR3 DNA reads as TGTGCCAGCAGCTTAGGGACAGGAGGTCACACTGAAGCTTTCTTT. It translates to CASSLGTGGHTEAFF. The rearrangement uses TRBV7-9 and TRBJ1-1; 7 bases line up with TRBD1. CDR3 length: 15 residues. Germline lookup yields CDR1 SEHNR and CDR2 FQNEAQ (reference sequence). The J segment lost 3 bases and the V segment lost 1 base, leaving 5 bases of the junction unmatched.

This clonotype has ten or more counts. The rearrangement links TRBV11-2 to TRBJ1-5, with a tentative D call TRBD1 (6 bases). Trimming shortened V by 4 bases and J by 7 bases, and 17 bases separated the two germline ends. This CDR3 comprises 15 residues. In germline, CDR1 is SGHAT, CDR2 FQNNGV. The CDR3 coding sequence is TGTGCCAGCAGCTCCGGGGGGGCGAACCGCCAGCCCCAGCATTTT. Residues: CASSSGGANRQPQHF. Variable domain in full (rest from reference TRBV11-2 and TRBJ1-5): EAGVAQSPRYKIIEKRQSVAFWCNPISGHATLYWYQQILGQGPKLLIQFQNNGVVDDSQLPKDRFSAERLKGVDSTLKIQPAKLEDSAVYLCASSSGGANRQPQHFGDGTRLSIL.

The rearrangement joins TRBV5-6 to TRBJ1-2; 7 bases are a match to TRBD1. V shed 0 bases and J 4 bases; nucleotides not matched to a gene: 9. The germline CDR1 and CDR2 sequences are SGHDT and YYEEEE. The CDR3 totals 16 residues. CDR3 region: CASSLGVTGRAYGYTF. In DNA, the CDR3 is TGTGCCAGCAGCTTGGGGGTGACAGGGCGTGCCTATGGCTACACCTTC.

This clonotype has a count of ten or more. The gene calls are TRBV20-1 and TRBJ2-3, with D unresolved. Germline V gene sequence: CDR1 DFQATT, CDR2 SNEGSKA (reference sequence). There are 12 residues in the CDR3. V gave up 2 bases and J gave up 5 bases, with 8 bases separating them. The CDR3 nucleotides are TGCAGTGCTAGATTTATAGGAGATACGCAGTATTTT. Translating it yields CSARFIGDTQYF.

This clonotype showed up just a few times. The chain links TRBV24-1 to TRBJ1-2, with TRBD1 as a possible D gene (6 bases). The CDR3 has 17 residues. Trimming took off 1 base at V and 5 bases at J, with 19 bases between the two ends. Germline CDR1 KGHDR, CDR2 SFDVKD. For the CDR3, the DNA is TGTGCCACCAGTGATTTCTCTTGGTCGGGGGCGGATTATGGCTACACCTTC. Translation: CATSDFSWSGADYGYTF.

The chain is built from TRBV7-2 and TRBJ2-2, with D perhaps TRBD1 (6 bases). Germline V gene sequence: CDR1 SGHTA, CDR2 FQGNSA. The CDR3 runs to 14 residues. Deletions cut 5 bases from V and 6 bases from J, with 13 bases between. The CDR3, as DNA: TGTGCCAGCAGCCCCTTACAGGGCTCCGGGGAGCTGTTTTTT. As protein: CASSPLQGSGELFF.

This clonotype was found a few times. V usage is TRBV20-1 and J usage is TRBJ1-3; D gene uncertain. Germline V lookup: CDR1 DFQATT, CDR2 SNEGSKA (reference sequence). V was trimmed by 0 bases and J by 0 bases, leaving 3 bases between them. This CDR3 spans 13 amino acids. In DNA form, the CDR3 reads TGCAGTGCTAGAGAGGTCTCTGGAAACACCATATATTTT. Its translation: CSAREVSGNTIYF.

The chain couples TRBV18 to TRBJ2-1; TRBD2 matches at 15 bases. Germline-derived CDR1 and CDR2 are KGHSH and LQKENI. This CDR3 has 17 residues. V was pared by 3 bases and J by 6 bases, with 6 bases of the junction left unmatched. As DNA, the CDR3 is TGTGCCAGCTCACCCCGGACTAGCGGGGGGGCGCTCAATGAGCAGTTCTTC. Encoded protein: CASSPRTSGGALNEQFF.

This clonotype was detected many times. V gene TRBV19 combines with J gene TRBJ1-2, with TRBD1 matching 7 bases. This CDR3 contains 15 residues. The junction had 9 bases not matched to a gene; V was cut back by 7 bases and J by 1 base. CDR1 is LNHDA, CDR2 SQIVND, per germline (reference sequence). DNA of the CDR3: TGTGCCAGTATTGACAGGGAGTCGGGTAACTATGGCTACACCTTC. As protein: CASIDRESGNYGYTF.